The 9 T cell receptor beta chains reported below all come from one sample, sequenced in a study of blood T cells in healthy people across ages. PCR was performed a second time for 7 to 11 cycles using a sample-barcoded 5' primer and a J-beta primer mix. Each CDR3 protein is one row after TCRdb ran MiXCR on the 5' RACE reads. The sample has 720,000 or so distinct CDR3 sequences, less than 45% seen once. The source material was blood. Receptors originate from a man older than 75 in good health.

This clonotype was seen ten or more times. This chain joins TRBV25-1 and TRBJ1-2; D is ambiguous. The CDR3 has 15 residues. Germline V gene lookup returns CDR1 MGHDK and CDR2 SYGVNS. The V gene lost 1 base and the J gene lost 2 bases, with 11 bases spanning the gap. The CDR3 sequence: CASSESPVGNYGYTF. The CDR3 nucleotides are TGTGCCAGCAGTGAATCCCCGGTAGGCAACTATGGCTACACCTTC.

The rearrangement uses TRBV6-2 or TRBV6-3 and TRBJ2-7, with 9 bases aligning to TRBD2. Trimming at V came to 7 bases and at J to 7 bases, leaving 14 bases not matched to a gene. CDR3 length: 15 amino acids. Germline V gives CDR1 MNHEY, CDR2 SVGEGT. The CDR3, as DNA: TGTGCCAGCACCCTGAGCGGCGGGGGGGCCCGGGAGCAGTACTTC. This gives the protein CASTLSGGGAREQYF.

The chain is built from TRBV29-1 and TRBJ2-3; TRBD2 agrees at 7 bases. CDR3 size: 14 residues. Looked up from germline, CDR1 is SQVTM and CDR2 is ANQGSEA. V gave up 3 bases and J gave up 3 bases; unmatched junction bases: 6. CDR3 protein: CSVEPAGYTDTQYF. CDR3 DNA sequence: TGCAGCGTTGAGCCAGCGGGGTATACAGATACGCAGTATTTT.

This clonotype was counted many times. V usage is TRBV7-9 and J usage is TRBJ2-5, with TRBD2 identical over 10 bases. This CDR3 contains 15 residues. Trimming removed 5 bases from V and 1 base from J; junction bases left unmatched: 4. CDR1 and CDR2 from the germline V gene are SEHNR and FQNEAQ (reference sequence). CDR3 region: CASSAASGGQETQYF. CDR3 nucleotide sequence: TGTGCCAGCAGCGCGGCTAGCGGGGGCCAAGAGACCCAGTACTTC.

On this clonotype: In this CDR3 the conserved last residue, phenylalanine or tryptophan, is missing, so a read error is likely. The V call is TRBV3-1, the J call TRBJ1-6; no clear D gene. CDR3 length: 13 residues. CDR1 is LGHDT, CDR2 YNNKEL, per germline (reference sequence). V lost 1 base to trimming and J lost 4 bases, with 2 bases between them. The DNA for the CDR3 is TGTGCCAGCAGCCAAGGGTATAATTCACCCCTCCACTGT. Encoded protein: CASSQGYNSPLHC.

CDR3 amino acids: CASSLDVAISTDTQYF. For the CDR3, the DNA is TGTGCCAGCAGCTTAGACGTGGCAATCTCGACAGATACGCAGTATTTT. This chain connects TRBV11-2 to TRBJ2-3; D unresolved. Germline V gene sequence: CDR1 SGHAT, CDR2 FQNNGV. The CDR3 is 16 residues long. Trimming took off 0 bases at V and 3 bases at J, with 13 bases between the two ends.

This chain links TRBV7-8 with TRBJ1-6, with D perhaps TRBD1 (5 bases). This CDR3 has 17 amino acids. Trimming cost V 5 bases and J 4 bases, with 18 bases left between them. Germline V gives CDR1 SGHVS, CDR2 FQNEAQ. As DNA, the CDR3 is TGTGCCAGCAGCCCCAACATCCCAGGGATATATAATTCACCCCTCCACTTT. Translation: CASSPNIPGIYNSPLHF.

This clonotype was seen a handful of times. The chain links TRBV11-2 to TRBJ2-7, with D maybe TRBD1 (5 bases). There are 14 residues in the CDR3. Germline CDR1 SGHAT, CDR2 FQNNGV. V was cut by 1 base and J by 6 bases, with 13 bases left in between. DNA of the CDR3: TGTGCCAGCAGCTTAGTCCGCAGGGCCAGCGAGCAGTACTTC. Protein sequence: CASSLVRRASEQYF.

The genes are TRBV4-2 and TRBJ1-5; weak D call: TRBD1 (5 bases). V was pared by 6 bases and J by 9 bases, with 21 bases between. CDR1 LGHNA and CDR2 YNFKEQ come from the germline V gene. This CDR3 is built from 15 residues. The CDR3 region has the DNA TGTGCCAGCAGTCACATCCTAGCGGTGGGGGGGCCCCAGCATTTT. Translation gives CASSHILAVGGPQHF.